Each of the 27 T cell receptor beta chains below was sequenced from the same sample in a study of beta chain features in type 1 diabetes. General study results and limits: TCRB CDR3s were moderately but significantly shorter in Type 1 diabetes patients in all four CD4+ subsets.

The study reverse transcribed the entire isolated RNA, so it sequenced expressed TCRB transcripts. Profiled with immunoSEQ multiplex PCR; TCRdb holds only in-frame clones, not every one. The sample has around 710,000 clones, around 12% seen once. No cognate antigen is known for these TCRs. Sample: naive CD4+ T cells from blood. The origin of the receptors is a man aged 30-40 years with type 1 diabetes.

This chain links TRBV11-2 with TRBJ1-6; the D is unclear. Germline lookup yields CDR1 SGHAT and CDR2 FQNNGV. The V end lost 1 base, the J end lost 9 bases, and 13 bases lay between the germline ends. The CDR3 runs 15 residues. The CDR3 spells CASSLGAETLSPLHF. In nucleotides, the CDR3 is TGTGCCAGCAGCTTAGGAGCGGAGACACTTTCACCCCTCCACTTT.

This clone turned up a few times. The V and J genes are TRBV2 and TRBJ1-6; 8 nucleotides match TRBD1. This CDR3 contains 15 residues. In germline, CDR1 is SNHLY, CDR2 FYNNEI. J was trimmed by 6 bases and V by 6 bases; bases with no gene match: 7. CDR3 DNA sequence: TGTGCCAGCAGCATTAGGACAGGGACTAATTCACCCCTCCACTTT. This gives the protein CASSIRTGTNSPLHF.

This clone was detected a few times. The chain uses TRBV5-6 and TRBJ1-2; D perhaps matches TRBD1 (5 bases). Deletions cut 0 bases from V and 5 bases from J, with 8 bases between. The CDR3 is made up of 13 amino acids. Germline CDR1 is SGHDT and CDR2 is YYEEEE. The CDR3 DNA follows: TGTGCCAGCAGCTTGGGCAGGGAATATGGCTACACCTTC. As protein: CASSLGREYGYTF.

CDR3 DNA sequence: TGTGCCAGCACCCAAACAGGGGGGCGAACTGAAGCTTTCTTT. Translating it yields CASTQTGGRTEAFF. The chain carries TRBV6-5 and TRBJ1-1; 8 bases align to TRBD1. Germline V gene lookup returns CDR1 MNHEY and CDR2 SVGAGI. The CDR3 length is 14 residues. The junction had 9 bases not matched to a gene; V was cut back by 7 bases and J by 5 bases.

V usage is TRBV11-2 and J usage is TRBJ1-5; tentatively, D is TRBD1 (5 bases). The CDR3 spans 15 residues. Trimming removed 4 bases at V and 3 bases at J, with 13 bases between. Germline V gives CDR1 SGHAT, CDR2 FQNNGV. CDR3 in DNA: TGTGCCAGCAGCTCCAGAGTAGGGGACAATCAGCCCCAGCATTTT. This translates into CASSSRVGDNQPQHF.

This clone has only a few counts. The rearrangement uses TRBV7-8 and TRBJ2-7; D gene uncertain. V was pared by 2 bases and J by 3 bases, with 8 bases between. The germline CDR1 and CDR2 sequences are SGHVS and FQNEAQ. This CDR3 contains 13 residues. For the CDR3, the DNA is TGTGCCAGCAGCTTAAACAGCCGCTACGAGCAGTACTTC. Translating it yields CASSLNSRYEQYF.

This clone was seen a few times. CDR3 sequence: CASSSIAGNYNEQFF. The CDR3 nucleotides are TGTGCCAGCAGCTCCATAGCGGGAAACTACAATGAGCAGTTCTTC. The chain uses TRBV7-9 and TRBJ2-1; TRBD2 matches at 8 bases. Germline values: CDR1 SEHNR, CDR2 FQNEAQ (reference sequence). The CDR3 covers 15 residues. Unmatched junction bases numbered 5, after V lost 4 bases and J lost 3 bases.

A few counts support this clone. The rearrangement uses TRBV11-1 and TRBJ2-1, with TRBD1 identical over 7 bases. There are 16 residues in the CDR3. CDR1 and CDR2 (germline): SGHAT, FQDESV (reference sequence). Unmatched junction bases numbered 9, after V lost 5 bases and J lost 2 bases. The CDR3 loop is CASSPRQGSTYNEQFF. The DNA for the CDR3 is TGTGCCAGCAGCCCTAGACAGGGAAGCACCTACAATGAGCAGTTCTTC.

The chain has TRBV30 and TRBJ2-1, with TRBD2 as a possible D gene (5 bases). V was pared by 0 bases and J by 9 bases, with 6 bases between. Germline CDR1 reads GTSNPN; CDR2 reads SVGIG (reference sequence). The CDR3 is 11 residues long. CDR3 nucleotides: TGTGCCTGGAGTGTAGGAGGTGAGCAGTTCTTC. Translation: CAWSVGGEQFF.

CDR3 in DNA: TGTGCCAGCTCACCGGCTGGGACAGGTGAGGGTTACGAGCAGTACTTC. This codes for CASSPAGTGEGYEQYF. This chain links TRBV18 with TRBJ2-7; 8 nucleotides match TRBD1. CDR3 length equals 16 residues. CDR1 and CDR2 (germline): KGHSH, LQKENI. With V trimmed by 3 bases and J by 4 bases, 11 bases remained unmatched.

This clone was counted a few times. This sequence joins TRBV7-3 and TRBJ2-2; no definite D call. The V end lost 3 bases, the J end lost 4 bases, and 6 bases lay between the germline ends. Germline lookup yields CDR1 SGHTA and CDR2 FQGTGA. This CDR3 contains 13 residues. CDR3 in amino acids: CASSFKGTGELFF. DNA of the CDR3: TGTGCCAGCAGCTTTAAGGGCACCGGGGAGCTGTTTTTT.

This rearrangement joins TRBV30 to TRBJ1-5; D not resolved. Trimming shortened V by 0 bases and J by 7 bases, and 13 bases separated the two germline ends. Germline CDR1 is GTSNPN and CDR2 is SVGIG (reference sequence). The CDR3 loop spans 14 amino acids. This CDR3 reads CAWSVRGMAQPQHF. The CDR3 DNA reads as TGTGCCTGGAGTGTACGTGGGATGGCGCAGCCCCAGCATTTT.

This clone was detected only a few times. The rearrangement links TRBV11-2 to TRBJ1-1, with a tentative D call TRBD1 (5 bases). Between the trimmed V and J ends, which lost 6 bases and 6 bases, there was a span of 11 bases. CDR1 and CDR2 (germline): SGHAT, FQNNGV. This CDR3 is 12 amino acids long. CDR3 DNA: TGTGCCAGCAGTATAAGGGGATCTGAAGCTTTCTTT. Its translation is CASSIRGSEAFF.

There are many counts of this clone. The chain has TRBV9 and TRBJ2-3, with D perhaps TRBD1 (6 bases). The length of the CDR3 is 14 residues. The germline V and J ends were trimmed by 4 bases and 1 base, with 10 bases remaining between them. Germline CDR1 SGDLS, CDR2 YYNGEE. The CDR3 spells CASSPQGRTDTQYF. CDR3 DNA sequence: TGTGCCAGCAGCCCACAGGGACGCACAGATACGCAGTATTTT.

This clone was picked up a small number of times. The rearrangement joins TRBV9 to TRBJ2-5; TRBD1 or TRBD2 may be the D gene (5 bases each). Germline values: CDR1 SGDLS, CDR2 YYNGEE. V lost 4 bases and J lost 4, with 20 bases in between. The CDR3 has 16 residues. In DNA, the CDR3 is TGTGCCAGCAGCATAGAGGGGACGGCGGCTCGAGAGACCCAGTACTTC. Translation gives CASSIEGTAARETQYF.

This clone was counted a few times. The V call is TRBV9, the J call TRBJ2-1; D possibly corresponds to TRBD1 (6 bases). The CDR3 sequence is 15 residues long. The germline V gene has CDR1 SGDLS and CDR2 YYNGEE. Deletions cut 4 bases from V and 0 bases from J, with 11 bases between. In DNA form, the CDR3 reads TGTGCCAGCAGCCAGGGACAAAGCTCCTACAATGAGCAGTTCTTC. It yields the protein CASSQGQSSYNEQFF. Combining the CDR3 with reference TRBV9 and TRBJ2-1 gives the whole variable domain DSGVTQTPKHLITATGQRVTLRCSPRSGDLSVYWYQQSLDQGLQFLIQYYNGEERAKGNILERFSAQQFPDLHSELNLSSLELGDSALYFCASSQGQSSYNEQFFGPGTRLTVL.

This clone appeared a few times. The chain employs TRBV5-1 and TRBJ2-7; D is ambiguous. V was shortened by 2 bases and J by 2 bases, with 14 bases between the two germline ends. Germline CDR1 reads SGHRS; CDR2 reads YFSETQ. The CDR3 runs to 15 residues. The CDR3 DNA follows: TGCGCCAGCAGCTTAAGCCCGATGGGTCCCTACGAGCAGTACTTC. As protein: CASSLSPMGPYEQYF.

The genes are TRBV5-1 and TRBJ2-3; TRBD2 matches 8 bases. CDR3 size: 15 residues. CDR1 SGHRS and CDR2 YFSETQ come from the germline V gene. Unmatched junction bases numbered 7, after V lost 3 bases and J lost 4 bases. CDR3 nucleotides: TGCGCCAGCAGCTCAAGCGGGGGCGGGGCAGATACGCAGTATTTT. The encoded protein is CASSSSGGGADTQYF.

This clone has a handful of counts. The chain uses TRBV9 and TRBJ2-3, with 8 bases identical to TRBD2. The ends lost 4 bases at V and 1 base at J; junction bases unmatched: 11. Germline CDR1 and CDR2: SGDLS and YYNGEE. The CDR3 runs 17 residues. The CDR3 sequence: CASSPEVGLGGTDTQYF. The CDR3 DNA is TGTGCCAGCAGCCCAGAAGTGGGACTAGGCGGCACAGATACGCAGTATTTT.

The V gene is TRBV30, the J gene TRBJ2-7; D is undetermined. Germline values: CDR1 GTSNPN, CDR2 SVGIG (reference sequence). V was clipped by 3 bases and J by 1 base, with 7 bases between them. The CDR3 is 12 residues long. The CDR3 sequence is CAWRESSYEQYF. CDR3 DNA: TGTGCCTGGAGGGAGTCTTCCTACGAGCAGTACTTC.

This clone was seen only a few times. Here the CDR3 reads CASSETSGRYYSGANVLTF. CDR3 nucleotide sequence: TGTGCCAGCAGCGAAACGTCCGGACGCTACTACTCTGGGGCCAACGTCCTGACTTTC. The V and J genes are TRBV9 and TRBJ2-6; D remains ambiguous. Trimming removed 3 bases at V and 0 bases at J, with 19 bases between. The germline V gene has CDR1 SGDLS and CDR2 YYNGEE. CDR3 length: 19 amino acids. Full variable domain (remainder filled in from reference TRBV9 and TRBJ2-6): DSGVTQTPKHLITATGQRVTLRCSPRSGDLSVYWYQQSLDQGLQFLIQYYNGEERAKGNILERFSAQQFPDLHSELNLSSLELGDSALYFCASSETSGRYYSGANVLTFGAGSRLTVL.

The table lists this clone with a few counts. V gene TRBV5-4 combines with J gene TRBJ2-7, with 9 positions matching TRBD2. The germline CDR1 and CDR2 sequences are SGHNT and YYREEE (reference sequence). Trimming removed 4 bases from V and 6 bases from J; junction bases left unmatched: 11. The CDR3 runs 15 residues. CDR3 sequence reads: CASSLVAGAPGEQYF. CDR3 sequence (DNA): TGTGCCAGCAGCCTCGTAGCGGGGGCCCCCGGCGAGCAGTACTTC.

J is TRBJ2-2 and V is TRBV7-9; D possibly uses TRBD1 or TRBD2 (6 bases each). The V end lost 3 bases, the J end lost 3 bases, and 17 bases lay between the germline ends. This CDR3 is 17 amino acids long. Germline V lookup: CDR1 SEHNR, CDR2 FQNEAQ (reference sequence). The CDR3 reads CASSFRSGGQDTGELFF. In DNA, the CDR3 is TGTGCCAGCAGCTTTCGATCCGGGGGCCAGGACACCGGGGAGCTGTTTTTT. Drawing the rest from reference TRBV7-9 and TRBJ2-2, the complete variable domain is DTGVSQNPRHKITKRGQNVTFRCDPISEHNRLYWYRQTLGQGPEFLTYFQNEAQLEKSRLLSDRFSAERPKGSFSTLEIQRTEQGDSAMYLCASSFRSGGQDTGELFFGEGSRLTVL.

J is TRBJ2-5 and V is TRBV30; D possibly corresponds to TRBD1 (5 bases). V lost 0 bases, J lost 11 bases, and 10 bases lay in between. Per germline, CDR1 GTSNPN and CDR2 SVGIG (reference sequence). This CDR3 comprises 11 residues. CDR3 bases: TGTGCCTGGAGTGTTGGACAAGGGCAGTACTTC. Its protein is CAWSVGQGQYF.

The V call is TRBV18, the J call TRBJ1-5; TRBD1 agrees at 9 bases. Germline V gene sequence: CDR1 KGHSH, CDR2 LQKENI. The CDR3 is made up of 16 amino acids. Trimming removed 3 bases from V and 3 bases from J; junction bases left unmatched: 6. CDR3 DNA sequence: TGTGCCAGCTCACCCACCACAGGGGGCAACAATCAGCCCCAGCATTTT. It is translated as CASSPTTGGNNQPQHF.

This clone occurred a few times. This chain connects TRBV28 to TRBJ2-2; no reliable D call. V was clipped by 10 bases and J by 4 bases, with 4 bases between them. CDR3 length: 10 residues. The V gene's germline CDR1 is MDHEN and CDR2 SYDVKM. CDR3 in DNA: TGTGCCACGCGCACCGGGGAGCTGTTTTTT. Amino acid sequence: CATRTGELFF.

Concerning this clone: Because the CDR3's place on the DNA is in doubt, the DNA is left out and the CDR3 is given as listed by TCRdb. Other nucleotide sequences in the sample specify the same CDR3. The chain is built from TRBV28 and TRBJ1-2. Germline CDR1 is MDHEN and CDR2 is SYDVKM. Inclusive of both ends, the CDR3 amounts to 11 amino acids. The CDR3 sequence: CASSSSYGYTF.